This TCR beta chain was sequenced during a study of blood T cell repertoires in COVID-19. At the level of the study: COVID-19 samples collected from the United States, Italy and Spain covered acute and convalescent phases. T cells, B-cell-depleted T cells, or PBMCs provided the cDNA or gDNA that served as material.

CDR1 and CDR2 from the germline V gene are SGHTA and FQGTGA. The CDR3 consists of 15 residues. Trimming pared 2 bases from V and 4 bases from J, leaving 11 bases between. Study processing details: Nucleated cell counts were estimated from reference gene primer amplification. Assay: immunoSEQ multiplex PCR; the TCRdb copy retains only in-frame clones and omits some. The V and J calls and clone size come from that table; D and trimming were worked out from the DNA. The data hold over 140,000 clones, with roughly 73% observed a single time. The genes are TRBV7-3 and TRBJ2-2, with D possibly TRBD2 on 6 matching bases. Sequencing input: peripheral blood. The sequence derives from a woman between 50 and 59 years old with active or convalescent COVID-19. The CDR3 is CASSLGTQPTGELFF. The CDR3 DNA follows: TGTGCCAGCAGCTTAGGGACTCAACCCACCGGGGAGCTGTTTTTT. Full variable domain (rest looked up from reference TRBV7-3 and TRBJ2-2): GAGVSQTPSNKVTEKGKYVELRCDPISGHTALYWYRQSLGQGPEFLIYFQGTGAADDSGLPNDRFFAVRPEGSVSTLKIQRTERGDSAVYLCASSLGTQPTGELFFGEGSRLTVL.